This T cell receptor (beta chain) emerged from a study of blood T cell repertoires in COVID-19. Study details: There were acute and convalescent COVID-19 samples, and they came from the United States, Italy and Spain. PBMCs, B-cell-depleted T cells, or T cells were the source of the cDNA or gDNA that made up the material.

In the source study's methods: From reference gene primer amplification, estimates of nucleated cell counts were derived. Sequenced by immunoSEQ multiplex PCR; TCRdb stores in-frame clones only, minus some. That table supplies the V and J calls and clone size; D and trimming were determined from the DNA. The sample records around 300,000 clones, 90% being singletons. This clone was observed a handful of times. Sequenced input: peripheral blood. The TCR sequence derives from a woman in her thirties or forties with COVID-19, enrolled during active disease.

The chain's CDR3 is CASSESPSQGVYNQPQHF. The DNA for the CDR3 is TGCGCCAGCAGTGAGTCGCCGTCACAGGGGGTATACAATCAGCCCCAGCATTTT. This chain uses TRBV10-2 with TRBJ1-5; TRBD1 matches 8 bases. The CDR3 is 18 residues long. V dropped 0 bases and J dropped 3; count of bases not matched to a gene: 10. Germline CDR1 WSHSY, CDR2 SAAADI.